The 21 T cell receptor beta chains below come from one sample, sequenced in a study of vaccination and CD4 T cells after COVID-19. TCRdb reanalysed the PCR reads using MiXCR and keeps one entry per CDR3 protein. The profile shows roughly 20,000 distinct CDR3 sequences, 60% of them singletons. The specimen comprised CD4+ T cells from blood, sampled after SARS-CoV-2 vaccination. The source is a human donor who had recovered from COVID-19.

This chain uses TRBV7-8 with TRBJ1-2; D unresolved. This CDR3 contains 15 residues. The V and J ends lost 5 bases and 2 bases respectively, with 15 bases between them. CDR1 and CDR2 from the germline V gene are SGHVS and FQNEAQ. DNA for the CDR3: TGTGCCAGCAGCGGACCTGGGCGGCGAAACTATGGCTACACCTTC. It yields the protein CASSGPGRRNYGYTF. Full variable domain (rest looked up from reference TRBV7-8 and TRBJ1-2): GAGVSQSPRYKVAKRGQDVALRCDPISGHVSLFWYQQALGQGPEFLTYFQNEAQLDKSGLPSDRFFAERPEGSVSTLKIQRTQQEDSAVYLCASSGPGRRNYGYTFGSGTRLTVV.

V usage is TRBV10-3 and J usage is TRBJ1-1, with TRBD1 as a possible D gene (5 bases). Germline CDR1 is ENHRY and CDR2 is SYGVKD. The CDR3 sequence is 14 residues long. The V and J ends lost 6 bases and 1 base respectively, with 12 bases between them. Written as DNA, the CDR3 is TGTGCCATCAGAAACAATCAGGGGAACACTGAAGCTTTCTTT. It encodes CAIRNNQGNTEAFF.

This sequence joins TRBV2 and TRBJ2-5; 10 nucleotides line up with TRBD1. The germline V gene has CDR1 SNHLY and CDR2 FYNNEI. V shed 4 bases and J 6 bases; nucleotides not matched to a gene: 5. This CDR3 is 14 amino acids long. The CDR3 loop reads CASSGTGGRQTQYF. In DNA, the CDR3 is TGTGCCAGCAGTGGGACAGGGGGTCGCCAGACCCAGTACTTC.

The chain links TRBV20-1 to TRBJ2-7, with D uncertain. Trimming left V 3 bases short and J 2 bases short, with 11 bases between. Germline assignment: CDR1 DFQATT and CDR2 SNEGSKA (reference sequence). CDR3 length equals 13 residues. Here the CDR3 reads CSARPSGPYEQYF. CDR3 bases: TGCAGTGCTAGGCCTTCCGGGCCCTACGAGCAGTACTTC.

The J gene is TRBJ2-7, the V gene TRBV21-1; TRBD2 was called by the table and not checked on the DNA. TRBV21-1 has pseudogene status. CDR3 length: 16 amino acids. CDR3 nucleotide sequence: TGTGCCAGCAGCAAATATCGACGGGAGGGCACGTACGAGCAGTACTTC. This sequence encodes CASSKYRREGTYEQYF.

The V and J genes are TRBV27 and TRBJ2-7; 7 bases are shared with TRBD2. After removal of 2 bases from V and 3 bases from J, the junction contained 4 bases not matched to a gene. The germline CDR1 and CDR2 sequences are MNHEY and SMNVEV (reference sequence). This CDR3 region has 14 residues. The CDR3 loop is CASSLAGVGYEQYF. For the CDR3, the DNA is TGTGCCAGCAGTTTAGCGGGGGTTGGCTACGAGCAGTACTTC.

The chain recombines TRBV5-4 with TRBJ2-5, with D maybe TRBD2 (5 bases). Germline-derived CDR1 and CDR2 are SGHNT and YYREEE (reference sequence). V dropped 4 bases and J dropped 2 bases, with 15 bases sitting between them. This CDR3 has 15 residues. The chain's CDR3 is CASSLRTGRQETQYF. In DNA form, the CDR3 reads TGTGCCAGCAGCCTAAGGACTGGACGGCAAGAGACCCAGTACTTC.

In this sample, this clonotype turned up a few times. In DNA, the CDR3 is TGTGCCTGCCATAGGGGGGACAGTCTTTTCTCTGGGGCCAACGTCCTGACTTTC. It translates to CACHRGDSLFSGANVLTF. This sequence joins TRBV30 and TRBJ2-6, with TRBD1 as a possible D gene (7 bases). The germline V gene has CDR1 GTSNPN and CDR2 SVGIG (reference sequence). The CDR3 contains 18 residues. V dropped 6 bases and J dropped 0 bases, with 21 bases sitting between them.

V gene TRBV2 combines with J gene TRBJ1-5, with 8 bases lining up with TRBD1. The CDR3 covers 14 residues. V dropped 5 bases and J dropped 5; count of bases not matched to a gene: 5. In germline, CDR1 is SNHLY, CDR2 FYNNEI. The DNA of the CDR3 is TGTGCCAGCAGTAGGGACAGGCGCTATCAGCCCCAGCATTTT. It specifies CASSRDRRYQPQHF.

This clonotype appeared a few times. The rearrangement uses TRBV11-3 and TRBJ2-7, with D hard to call. There are 13 residues in the CDR3. Germline V gene data show CDR1 as SGHNT and CDR2 as YENEEA. V lost 7 bases, J lost 2 bases, and 12 bases lay in between. The CDR3 coding sequence is TGTGCCAGCATGGCAGTCGTAACCTACGAGCAGTACTTC. Its protein is CASMAVVTYEQYF.

This clonotype appeared once. The chain is built from TRBV27 and TRBJ2-3; D unresolved. The CDR3 consists of 14 residues. The ends were cut back, 7 bases at V and 0 bases at J, with 11 bases in the middle. The germline V gene encodes CDR1 MNHEY and CDR2 SMNVEV (reference sequence). The CDR3: CASKGRPSTDTQYF. In nucleotides, the CDR3 is TGTGCCAGCAAGGGCAGGCCTAGCACAGATACGCAGTATTTT.

J is TRBJ1-5 and V is TRBV11-2, with D tentatively TRBD1 (5 bases). V was cut by 5 bases and J by 9 bases, with 11 bases left in between. The germline V gene encodes CDR1 SGHAT and CDR2 FQNNGV. The CDR3 is 12 residues long. CDR3 region: CASSLLTGPQHF. Written as DNA, the CDR3 is TGTGCCAGCAGCCTATTAACAGGGCCCCAGCATTTT. Variable domain in full (rest from reference TRBV11-2 and TRBJ1-5): EAGVAQSPRYKIIEKRQSVAFWCNPISGHATLYWYQQILGQGPKLLIQFQNNGVVDDSQLPKDRFSAERLKGVDSTLKIQPAKLEDSAVYLCASSLLTGPQHFGDGTRLSIL.

The gene calls are TRBV19 and TRBJ2-5; D is possibly TRBD1 (6 bases). Germline assignment: CDR1 LNHDA and CDR2 SQIVND (reference sequence). The CDR3 contains 13 residues. The V end lost 2 bases, the J end lost 4 bases, and 8 bases lay between the germline ends. As DNA, the CDR3 is TGTGCCAGTAGTATACAACAGGGAGAGACCCAGTACTTC. Protein sequence: CASSIQQGETQYF. Full variable domain (missing parts from reference TRBV19 and TRBJ2-5): DGGITQSPKYLFRKEGQNVTLSCEQNLNHDAMYWYRQDPGQGLRLIYYSQIVNDFQKGDIAEGYSVSREKKESFPLTVTSAQKNPTAFYLCASSIQQGETQYFGPGTRLLVL.

V and J are TRBV27 and TRBJ2-7, with 9 bases aligning to TRBD1. The V gene end was trimmed by 5 bases and the J gene end by 6 bases; junction bases not matched to a gene: 11. Germline V gene sequence: CDR1 MNHEY, CDR2 SMNVEV (reference sequence). CDR3 size: 15 residues. DNA of the CDR3: TGTGCCAGCAGTATTTACGGACAGGGGCCGGGCGAGCAGTACTTC. Its protein product is CASSIYGQGPGEQYF.

This chain joins TRBV20-1 and TRBJ1-1; D possibly corresponds to TRBD1 (5 bases). Germline CDR1 is DFQATT and CDR2 is SNEGSKA (reference sequence). The CDR3 extends over 15 amino acids. The CDR3 loop is CSLTYPGRLVPEAFF. The DNA of the CDR3 is TGCAGCTTGACATATCCAGGGAGATTGGTCCCTGAAGCTTTCTTT.

The rearrangement uses TRBV6-1 and TRBJ1-5, with a weak D call TRBD1 (5 bases). Germline lookup yields CDR1 MNHNS and CDR2 SASEGT. The CDR3 extends over 15 amino acids. V lost 4 bases to trimming and J lost 2 bases, with 12 bases between them. The DNA of the CDR3 is TGTGCCAGCAGTGGAGGGCAGGGCGGCAATCAGCCCCAGCATTTT. This encodes CASSGGQGGNQPQHF.

The chain links TRBV19 to TRBJ1-5; 8 positions agree with TRBD1. Trimming at V came to 7 bases and at J to 0 bases, leaving 5 bases not matched to a gene. The germline CDR1 and CDR2 sequences are LNHDA and SQIVND (reference sequence). CDR3 length: 15 residues. In DNA form, the CDR3 reads TGTGCCAGTAAAAAGACAGGGGATAGCAATCAGCCCCAGCATTTT. It codes for CASKKTGDSNQPQHF.

This clonotype was seen a handful of times. V gene TRBV27 combines with J gene TRBJ2-2, with 8 positions matching TRBD2. Per germline, CDR1 MNHEY and CDR2 SMNVEV (reference sequence). V dropped 2 bases and J dropped 7; count of bases not matched to a gene: 6. CDR3 size: 15 residues. CDR3: CASSLIQREIGELFF. The CDR3 coding sequence is TGTGCCAGCAGTTTAATCCAGCGGGAGATCGGGGAGCTGTTTTTT.

V usage is TRBV20-1 and J usage is TRBJ2-4, with 9 bases that match TRBD1. V was pared by 6 bases and J by 5 bases, with 5 bases of the junction left unmatched. The CDR3 spans 13 residues. The germline CDR1 and CDR2 sequences are DFQATT and SNEGSKA (reference sequence). CDR3 DNA sequence: TGCAGTGCCGTGACAGGGGGTCAAAACATTCAGTACTTC. Translating gives CSAVTGGQNIQYF.

The chain joins TRBV5-1 to TRBJ1-5; TRBD1 matches at 7 bases. The germline V gene has CDR1 SGHRS and CDR2 YFSETQ. This CDR3 contains 15 residues. V trimming: 4 bases; J trimming: 2 bases; junction bases outside the gene matches: 6. CDR3 protein: CASSPGQSRNQPQHF. CDR3 in DNA: TGCGCCAGCAGCCCGGGACAGAGTCGCAATCAGCCCCAGCATTTT.

V usage is TRBV10-3 and J usage is TRBJ1-1, with D tentatively TRBD1 (6 bases). From germline, CDR1 is ENHRY and CDR2 SYGVKD. V lost 0 bases to trimming and J lost 1 base, with 12 bases between them. The CDR3 has 16 residues. The CDR3 DNA follows: TGTGCCATCAGTGAGTCGAAAGGGGGGGCGAACACTGAAGCTTTCTTT. Translated, it gives CAISESKGGANTEAFF.